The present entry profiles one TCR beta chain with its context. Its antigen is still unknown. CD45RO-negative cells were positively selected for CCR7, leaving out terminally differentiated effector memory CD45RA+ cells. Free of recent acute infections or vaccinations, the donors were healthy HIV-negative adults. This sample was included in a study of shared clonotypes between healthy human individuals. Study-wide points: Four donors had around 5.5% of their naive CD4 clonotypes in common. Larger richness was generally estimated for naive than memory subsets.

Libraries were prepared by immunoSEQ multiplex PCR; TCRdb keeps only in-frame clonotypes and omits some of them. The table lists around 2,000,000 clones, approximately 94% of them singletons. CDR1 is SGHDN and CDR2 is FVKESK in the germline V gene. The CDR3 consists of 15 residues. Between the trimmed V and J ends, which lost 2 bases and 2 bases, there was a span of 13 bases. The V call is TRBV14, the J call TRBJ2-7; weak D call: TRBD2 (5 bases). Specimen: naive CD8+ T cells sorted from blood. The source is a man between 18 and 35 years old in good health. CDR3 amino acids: CASSQLTGFAYEQYF. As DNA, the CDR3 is TGTGCCAGCAGCCAATTGACGGGGTTCGCCTACGAGCAGTACTTC.